The 8 T cell receptor beta chains presented below share a single source sample, sequenced in a study of blood T cell repertoires in COVID-19 (dated by TCRdb to the early 2020s). Library construction relied on the immunoSEQ multiplex PCR assay. In TCRdb, the immuneACCESS table is reduced to in-frame sequences with V and J assigned. These tables do not hold every clone; where another copy was compared, an unresolved V gene accounts for under half, and the others remain unexplained. Here the sample has roughly 170,000 clones; 86% occur a single time. Of the sample, under 25% falls within the top ten clones. The sequenced sample was peripheral blood. All receptors come from a man aged 65 to 85 with active or convalescent COVID-19.

V is TRBV2 and J is TRBJ1-1; D gene ambiguous. This CDR3 has 13 residues. Germline CDR1 is SNHLY and CDR2 is FYNNEI. Trimming stripped 6 bases from V and 0 bases from J, with 8 bases between. CDR3 sequence reads: CASRLLMNTEAFF. The CDR3 DNA reads as TGTGCCAGCAGGCTACTAATGAACACTGAAGCTTTCTTT.

The gene calls are TRBV11-3 and TRBJ2-2; possibly TRBD1 for D (5 bases). V lost 5 bases, J lost 5 bases, and 9 bases lay in between. Germline V gene lookup returns CDR1 SGHNT and CDR2 YENEEA. This CDR3 has 13 residues. The CDR3 DNA reads as TGTGCCAGCAGCACTCAGGGAACCGGGGAGCTGTTTTTT. Its translation is CASSTQGTGELFF.

The V and J genes are TRBV27 and TRBJ1-2; maybe TRBD1 (5 bases). Trimming removed 5 bases from V and 7 bases from J, with 14 bases in between. CDR1 is MNHEY, CDR2 SMNVEV, per germline (reference sequence). The CDR3 spans 13 residues. In DNA form, the CDR3 reads TGTGCCAGCAGTCCGGGACTGCCAGGTGGCTACACCTTC. It codes for CASSPGLPGGYTF.

The rearrangement uses TRBV9 and TRBJ2-1; no reliable D call. V gave up 6 bases and J gave up 10 bases, with 17 bases separating them. The germline V gene has CDR1 SGDLS and CDR2 YYNGEE. This CDR3 is built from 13 residues. The CDR3 spells CASTSSPQWEQFF. The CDR3 DNA is TGTGCCAGCACCTCTTCCCCACAATGGGAGCAGTTCTTC.

The chain joins TRBV18 to TRBJ1-1; 10 bases match TRBD1. Germline V gives CDR1 KGHSH, CDR2 LQKENI. The CDR3 is made up of 14 amino acids. Trimming took 3 bases from V and 10 from J; bases not matched to a gene: 8. The CDR3 sequence is CASSPGTGVDGAFF. Here the CDR3 DNA reads TGTGCCAGCTCACCCGGGACAGGGGTCGATGGAGCTTTCTTT.

The chain recombines TRBV6-2 or TRBV6-3 with TRBJ1-2, with 9 bases identical to TRBD1. From germline, CDR1 is MNHEY and CDR2 SVGEGT. The J segment lost 5 bases and the V segment lost 5 bases, leaving 6 bases of the junction unmatched. The CDR3 totals 14 residues. CDR3 in DNA: TGTGCCAGCAGTCCGGGACAGGGTGATTATGGCTACACCTTC. It yields the protein CASSPGQGDYGYTF.

The rearrangement uses TRBV6-6 and TRBJ1-5, with D unresolved. V lost 9 bases to trimming and J lost 4 bases, with 13 bases between them. The CDR3 runs to 13 residues. Germline CDR1 is MNHNY and CDR2 is SVGAGI (reference sequence). CDR3 nucleotides: TGTGCCAGTACACAGTTAGCGAATCAGCCCCAGCATTTT. Translation: CASTQLANQPQHF.

This chain links TRBV7-6 with TRBJ2-1; 12 bases fit TRBD2. The trim removed 4 bases at V and 5 bases at J, leaving 6 bases unmatched. The CDR3 contains 16 residues. Germline loops: CDR1 SGHVS, CDR2 FNYEAQ. The CDR3 reads CASSSQRLAGDNEQFF. Here the CDR3 DNA reads TGTGCCAGCAGCTCCCAAAGACTAGCGGGGGACAATGAGCAGTTCTTC.